This T cell receptor beta chain was sequenced for a study of T cell therapy after organ transplantation (dated 2019 in TCRdb). Regarding the research as a whole: Autologous CMV-specific T cells, expanded in vitro for about 2 weeks with a peptide pool of 30 HLA class I and II CMV epitopes, were used as therapy products. Up to 6 T cell doses were administered to patients every 2 weeks, and patients were monitored for around 30 weeks after therapy was completed. Of the roughly 10 patients, eight were classified as clinical responders and two were classified as nonresponders. Across 2 to 6 intravenous infusions, patients got a median of 1.92 x 10^8 CMV-specific T cells. Short-term post-therapy blood samples were collected 4 to 8 weeks after completion of therapy. A follow-up TRBV repertoire analysis was performed on an open-label phase I trial of autologous CMV-specific adoptive T cell therapy in solid-organ transplant recipients. Long-term post-therapy samples were available for only about 80% of the 10 patients. Study-wide conclusions, independent of this receptor: Assessment of confounders such as concurrent antirejection and antiviral medications was prevented by the small cohort. Post-therapy reconstitution appeared to include both transferred clonotypes and endogenous clonotypes not detected in the therapy products. Few detected expansions in nonresponders may reflect reduced sample coverage from poor CD8+ T cell yield. Before therapy, nonresponders had marked clonal expansions, and after therapy the repertoires of nonresponders changed only minimally. The fold change in CD8 clonality after therapy was inversely correlated with pretherapy clonality, which suggests that less biased repertoires were more open to remodeling.

The sample's time point label, in plain terms: 4-8 weeks after completion of therapy. Solid-organ transplant recipients with drug-resistant/recurrent cytomegalovirus were included as patients. Around ten people from the trial were chosen for repertoire analysis because post-therapy peripheral blood mononuclear cells were available from them. Viable CD3+CD8+CD4- lymphocytes were isolated from PBMCs by sorting on a BD FACSAria III. The Qiagen DNeasy Kit was used to extract genomic DNA from the sorted cells. Using the immunoSEQ two-step, bias-controlled multiplex PCR assay, TRB CDR3 regions were amplified from genomic DNA. CDR3 libraries were sequenced on an Illumina NextSeq 500. The study's own analysis went as follows. Initial alignment and bioinformatics, including bias normalization against synthetic CDR3 analogs, were performed with the immunoSEQ Analyzer platform. V, D and J genes were annotated according to IMGT database definitions. Additional TRBV analyses were carried out with default settings in VDJtools version 1.1.10 and the R package tcR version 2.2.1.11. GLIPH analysis was done using default settings in version 1.0. To test for significant clonotype frequency changes in CDR3 sequences with at least 5 reads, a 2-sided binomial test with Benjamini-Hochberg correction (alpha = 0.01) was used. TCRdb stores this immuneACCESS table with in-frame sequences only. Part of the clones is absent; in the studies checked, under half of the shortfall reflects unresolved V genes, and no reason is known for the rest. D and trimming were read from the DNA, whereas the V and J calls and clone size are those reported in that table. Within this sample are nearly 20,000 clones, with approximately 85% of them counted one time only. Jointly, the top ten make up about a tenth of the sample.

Of note for this clone: It lacks a known antigen. Per-base qualities were not stored, and no clone one base away is much larger. Other DNA sequences within the sample encode an identical CDR3.

This TCR was recovered from a human patient who had received a solid organ transplant and had CMV disease. Some T cells may derive from the graft donor when a transplant has been performed. The sample consisted of CD8+ T cells from blood, taken after autologous CMV-specific T cell therapy.

CDR3 reads: CASSPGGSTYEQYF. The DNA sequence is given as TGTGCCAGCAGCCCTGGGGGCTCTACCTACGAGCAGTACTTC. The sequence is built from TRBV6-6 and TRBJ2-7, and perhaps TRBD1 as D gene, on 6 matching bases. Trimming costs V 6 bases and J 2 bases, and their ends lie 14 bases apart. The CDR3 has 14 amino acids, counting the end cysteine and phenylalanine. The read is trimmed to its CDR3 DNA, 42 bases read in frame from base 1. Looking up the germline V gene (reference sequence) yields CDR1 MNHNY and CDR2 SVGAGI.